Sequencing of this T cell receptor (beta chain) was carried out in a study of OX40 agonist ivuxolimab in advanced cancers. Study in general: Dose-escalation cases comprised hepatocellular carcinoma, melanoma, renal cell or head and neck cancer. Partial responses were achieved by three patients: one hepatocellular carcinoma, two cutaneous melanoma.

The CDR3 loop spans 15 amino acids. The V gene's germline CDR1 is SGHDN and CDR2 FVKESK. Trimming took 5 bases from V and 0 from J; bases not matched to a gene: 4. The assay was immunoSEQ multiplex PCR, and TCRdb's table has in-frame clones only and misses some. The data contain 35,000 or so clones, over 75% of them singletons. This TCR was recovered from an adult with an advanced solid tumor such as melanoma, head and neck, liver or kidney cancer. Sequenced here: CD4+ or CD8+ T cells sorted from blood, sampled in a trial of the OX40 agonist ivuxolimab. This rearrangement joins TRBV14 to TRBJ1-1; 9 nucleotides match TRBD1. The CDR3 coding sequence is TGTGCCAGCAGCTTTAACAGGGGGCTGAACACTGAAGCTTTCTTT. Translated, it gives CASSFNRGLNTEAFF.